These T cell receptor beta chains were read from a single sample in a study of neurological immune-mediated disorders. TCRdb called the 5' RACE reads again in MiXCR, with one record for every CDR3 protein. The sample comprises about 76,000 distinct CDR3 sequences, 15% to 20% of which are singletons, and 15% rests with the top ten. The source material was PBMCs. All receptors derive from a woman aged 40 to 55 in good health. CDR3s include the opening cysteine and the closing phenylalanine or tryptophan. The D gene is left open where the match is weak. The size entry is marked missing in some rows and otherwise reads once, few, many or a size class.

CDR3aa: CSATKKGVNTEAFF
CDR3nt: TGCAGTGCTACTAAGAAGGGGGTGAACACTGAAGCTTTCTTT
d_gene: -
abundance: -
j_gene: TRBJ1-1
v_gene: TRBV20-1

CDR3aa: CASSLAPWSPNYGYTF
CDR3nt: TGTGCCAGCAGCTTGGCCCCGTGGAGTCCTAACTATGGCTACACCTTC
d_gene: -
abundance: many
j_gene: TRBJ1-2
v_gene: TRBV5-5

CDR3aa: CASSSIGQGQLWAGELFF
CDR3nt: TGTGCCAGCAGCTCAATCGGACAGGGGCAACTTTGGGCCGGGGAGCTGTTTTTT
d_gene: TRBD1
abundance: many
j_gene: TRBJ2-2
v_gene: TRBV7-9

CDR3aa: CASSLGQGAMDEQYF
CDR3nt: TGCGCCAGCAGCTTGGGGCAGGGGGCGATGGACGAGCAGTACTTC
d_gene: TRBD1
abundance: -
j_gene: TRBJ2-7
v_gene: TRBV5-1

CDR3aa: CSASPTGGVRETQYF
CDR3nt: TGCAGTGCTAGCCCGACAGGGGGAGTGCGGGAGACCCAGTACTTC
d_gene: TRBD1
abundance: many
j_gene: TRBJ2-5
v_gene: TRBV20-1

CDR3aa: CASSPTGVTEAFF
CDR3nt: TGTGCCAGCAGCCCAACAGGGGTTACTGAAGCTTTCTTT
d_gene: TRBD1
abundance: many
j_gene: TRBJ1-1
v_gene: TRBV6-6

CDR3aa: CASSYIQFRPSTDTQYF
CDR3nt: TGCGCCAGCAGCTATATCCAGTTCAGACCTAGCACAGATACGCAGTATTTT
d_gene: -
abundance: many
j_gene: TRBJ2-3
v_gene: TRBV5-1

CDR3aa: CSARDRAGGIWGYGYTF
CDR3nt: TGCAGTGCTAGAGATCGGGCAGGGGGCATCTGGGGCTATGGCTACACCTTC
d_gene: TRBD1
abundance: many
j_gene: TRBJ1-2
v_gene: TRBV20-1

CDR3aa: CASSLDSYSNQPQHF
CDR3nt: TGCGCCAGCAGCTTGGACAGCTATAGCAATCAGCCCCAGCATTTT
d_gene: -
abundance: many
j_gene: TRBJ1-5
v_gene: TRBV5-1

CDR3aa: CASGTLAGGRETQYF
CDR3nt: TGTGCCAGCGGTACGCTAGCGGGGGGTCGGGAGACCCAGTACTTC
d_gene: TRBD2
abundance: many
j_gene: TRBJ2-5
v_gene: TRBV5-6

CDR3aa: CASSLNRPSVTNTGELFF
CDR3nt: TGTGCCAGCAGTTTAAACCGCCCTAGCGTCACCAACACCGGGGAGCTGTTTTTT
d_gene: -
abundance: many
j_gene: TRBJ2-2
v_gene: TRBV2

CDR3aa: CASSLAGQGVHEQYF
CDR3nt: TGCGCCAGCAGCTTGGCGGGACAGGGGGTCCACGAGCAGTACTTC
d_gene: TRBD1
abundance: many
j_gene: TRBJ2-7
v_gene: TRBV5-1

CDR3aa: CASSSGLAGAPHTDTQYF
CDR3nt: TGCGCCAGCAGCTCAGGACTAGCGGGGGCCCCTCACACAGATACGCAGTATTTT
d_gene: TRBD2
abundance: many
j_gene: TRBJ2-3
v_gene: TRBV5-1

CDR3aa: CASSFGPVGGEETQYF
CDR3nt: TGCGCCAGCAGCTTCGGTCCGGTTGGGGGAGAAGAGACCCAGTACTTC
d_gene: -
abundance: many
j_gene: TRBJ2-5
v_gene: TRBV5-1

CDR3aa: CASSLEDTEAFF
CDR3nt: TGTGCCAGCAGCTTAGAGGACACTGAAGCTTTCTTT
d_gene: -
abundance: many
j_gene: TRBJ1-1
v_gene: TRBV7-2

CDR3aa: CASSQASDSGSPLHF
CDR3nt: TGCGCCAGCAGCCAAGCGTCGGACAGTGGCTCACCCCTCCACTTT
d_gene: -
abundance: many
j_gene: TRBJ1-6
v_gene: TRBV4-3

CDR3aa: CASSQMDRVAEAFF
CDR3nt: TGTGCCAGCAGCCAAATGGACAGGGTTGCTGAAGCTTTCTTT
d_gene: TRBD1
abundance: many
j_gene: TRBJ1-1
v_gene: TRBV2

CDR3aa: CASSPGQGMVNTEAFF
CDR3nt: TGCGCCAGCAGTCCTGGACAGGGAATGGTGAACACTGAAGCTTTCTTT
d_gene: TRBD1
abundance: many
j_gene: TRBJ1-1
v_gene: TRBV5-1

CDR3aa: CASSLAPYRGRISYEQYF
CDR3nt: TGTGCCAGCAGCTTAGCCCCCTACAGGGGGCGCATCTCCTACGAGCAGTACTTC
d_gene: TRBD1
abundance: many
j_gene: TRBJ2-7
v_gene: TRBV7-9

CDR3aa: CASSEMGVRTYEQYF
CDR3nt: TGTGCCAGCAGTGAAATGGGAGTGAGGACCTACGAGCAGTACTTC
d_gene: -
abundance: -
j_gene: TRBJ2-7
v_gene: TRBV2

CDR3aa: CASSHAGSNSGNTIYF
CDR3nt: TGTGCCAGCAGCCACGCAGGTTCCAACTCTGGAAACACCATATATTTT
d_gene: -
abundance: many
j_gene: TRBJ1-3
v_gene: TRBV3-1

CDR3aa: CSARTGSNYGYTF
CDR3nt: TGCAGTGCTAGGACAGGGTCTAACTATGGCTACACCTTC
d_gene: TRBD1
abundance: -
j_gene: TRBJ1-2
v_gene: TRBV20-1

CDR3aa: CASSLGQSYEGYTF
CDR3nt: TGCGCCAGCAGCTTGGGACAGTCCTATGAGGGCTACACCTTC
d_gene: -
abundance: few
j_gene: TRBJ1-2
v_gene: TRBV5-1

CDR3aa: CSASGGGGGRPTDNEQFF
CDR3nt: TGCAGTGCTAGCGGCGGGGGGGGGGGCCGCCCTACTGACAATGAGCAGTTCTTC
d_gene: TRBD2
abundance: many
j_gene: TRBJ2-1
v_gene: TRBV20-1

CDR3aa: CASGLEMGGRTEAFF
CDR3nt: TGTGCTAGTGGTTTGGAAATGGGAGGACGAACTGAAGCTTTCTTT
d_gene: -
abundance: -
j_gene: TRBJ1-1
v_gene: TRBV12-5

CDR3aa: CASSPSSGWGRGNIQYF
CDR3nt: TGTGCCAGCAGTCCATCATCTGGGTGGGGGCGGGGAAACATTCAGTACTTC
d_gene: -
abundance: many
j_gene: TRBJ2-4
v_gene: TRBV12-3/TRBV12-4

CDR3aa: CASSQDKIPGGYGYTF
CDR3nt: TGCGCCAGCAGCCAAGATAAGATCCCGGGGGGCTATGGCTACACCTTC
d_gene: -
abundance: many
j_gene: TRBJ1-2
v_gene: TRBV4-1

CDR3aa: CASSSTPPSSYNEQFF
CDR3nt: TGTGCCAGCAGCTCAACTCCCCCCAGCTCCTACAATGAGCAGTTCTTC
d_gene: -
abundance: many
j_gene: TRBJ2-1
v_gene: TRBV12-3/TRBV12-4

CDR3aa: CSASTEDMDYEQYF
CDR3nt: TGCAGTGCTAGTACAGAGGACATGGACTACGAACAGTACTTC
d_gene: -
abundance: -
j_gene: TRBJ2-7
v_gene: TRBV20-1

CDR3aa: CASSLTSGPTGELFF
CDR3nt: TGTGCCAGCAGCTTGACTAGCGGACCCACCGGGGAGCTGTTTTTT
d_gene: TRBD2
abundance: many
j_gene: TRBJ2-2
v_gene: TRBV7-3

CDR3aa: CASRPDRVGANVLTF
CDR3nt: TGTGCCAGCAGACCGGACAGGGTTGGGGCCAACGTCCTGACTTTC
d_gene: TRBD1
abundance: many
j_gene: TRBJ2-6
v_gene: TRBV3-1

CDR3aa: CSAWYGRTYNEQFF
CDR3nt: TGCAGTGCTTGGTACGGCCGAACCTACAATGAGCAGTTCTTC
d_gene: -
abundance: -
j_gene: TRBJ2-1
v_gene: TRBV20-1

CDR3aa: CASSQGAWGGGYTF
CDR3nt: TGCGCCAGCAGCCAAGGGGCCTGGGGTGGTGGCTACACCTTC
d_gene: -
abundance: -
j_gene: TRBJ1-2
v_gene: TRBV4-3

CDR3aa: CSASTSSGGTGELFF
CDR3nt: TGCAGTGCTAGCACATCCAGCGGGGGCACCGGGGAGCTGTTTTTT
d_gene: TRBD2
abundance: many
j_gene: TRBJ2-2
v_gene: TRBV20-1

CDR3aa: CANPTGETGISPLHF
CDR3nt: TGTGCCAACCCAACGGGGGAGACGGGAATTTCACCCCTCCACTTT
d_gene: -
abundance: many
j_gene: TRBJ1-6
v_gene: TRBV27

CDR3aa: CASSPGRNSNQPQHF
CDR3nt: TGTGCCAGCTCACCGGGACGAAATAGCAATCAGCCCCAGCATTTT
d_gene: -
abundance: few
j_gene: TRBJ1-5
v_gene: TRBV18

CDR3aa: CSAPAPGLAGGITDTQYF
CDR3nt: TGCAGTGCTCCTGCTCCTGGACTAGCGGGGGGAATCACAGATACGCAGTATTTT
d_gene: TRBD2
abundance: -
j_gene: TRBJ2-3
v_gene: TRBV20-1

CDR3aa: CASSTDWEYMNTEAFF
CDR3nt: TGTGCCAGCAGTACAGACTGGGAATATATGAACACTGAAGCTTTCTTT
d_gene: -
abundance: medium-sized
j_gene: TRBJ1-1
v_gene: TRBV12-3/TRBV12-4

CDR3aa: CASSQDLGEKLFF
CDR3nt: TGCGCCAGCAGCCAAGATCTGGGTGAAAAACTGTTTTTT
d_gene: -
abundance: many
j_gene: TRBJ1-4
v_gene: TRBV4-3

CDR3aa: CAISESGKDLETQYF
CDR3nt: TGTGCCATCAGTGAGTCAGGAAAGGACCTGGAGACCCAGTACTTC
d_gene: -
abundance: many
j_gene: TRBJ2-5
v_gene: TRBV10-3

CDR3aa: CASSLDLAEQFF
CDR3nt: TGCGCCAGCAGCTTGGATCTGGCTGAGCAGTTCTTC
d_gene: -
abundance: many
j_gene: TRBJ2-1
v_gene: TRBV5-1

CDR3aa: CASRGQGAYYNEQFF
CDR3nt: TGTGCCAGCAGGGGACAGGGCGCGTATTACAATGAGCAGTTCTTC
d_gene: TRBD1
abundance: many
j_gene: TRBJ2-1
v_gene: TRBV7-9

CDR3aa: CASSPRSGGLYNEQFF
CDR3nt: TGTGCCAGCAGCCCCCGGAGCGGGGGCCTTTACAATGAGCAGTTCTTC
d_gene: TRBD2
abundance: many
j_gene: TRBJ2-1
v_gene: TRBV7-2

CDR3aa: CSATVGGGVGNTGELFF
CDR3nt: TGCAGTGCTACTGTAGGGGGGGGCGTAGGGAACACCGGGGAGCTGTTTTTT
d_gene: -
abundance: many
j_gene: TRBJ2-2
v_gene: TRBV20-1

CDR3aa: CASSLGTGGTEAFF
CDR3nt: TGTGCCAGCAGCTTGGGGACCGGGGGGACTGAAGCTTTCTTT
d_gene: -
abundance: -
j_gene: TRBJ1-1
v_gene: TRBV5-6

CDR3aa: CASRGPNPRGSPLHF
CDR3nt: TGTGCCAGCAGGGGTCCGAACCCCCGAGGTTCACCCCTCCACTTT
d_gene: -
abundance: many
j_gene: TRBJ1-6
v_gene: TRBV25-1

CDR3aa: CASSLLGQQETQYF
CDR3nt: TGTGCCAGCAGCTTACTGGGACAACAAGAGACCCAGTACTTC
d_gene: -
abundance: -
j_gene: TRBJ2-5
v_gene: TRBV7-2

CDR3aa: CASSLDNEQFF
CDR3nt: TGTGCCAGCAGCTTAGACAATGAGCAGTTCTTC
d_gene: -
abundance: many
j_gene: TRBJ2-1
v_gene: TRBV7-2

CDR3aa: CASSRGQLNTGELFF
CDR3nt: TGTGCCAGCAGCCGGGGACAGTTGAACACCGGGGAGCTGTTTTTT
d_gene: TRBD1
abundance: few
j_gene: TRBJ2-2
v_gene: TRBV28

CDR3aa: CASSLVDNEQFF
CDR3nt: TGTGCCAGCAGTTTAGTCGACAATGAGCAGTTCTTC
d_gene: -
abundance: many
j_gene: TRBJ2-1
v_gene: TRBV28

CDR3aa: CSVEEGYEAFF
CDR3nt: TGCAGCGTTGAAGAAGGTTATGAAGCTTTCTTT
d_gene: -
abundance: many
j_gene: TRBJ1-1
v_gene: TRBV29-1

CDR3aa: CSARDTRDNQPQHF
CDR3nt: TGCAGTGCTAGAGACACTCGGGACAATCAGCCCCAGCATTTT
d_gene: -
abundance: many
j_gene: TRBJ1-5
v_gene: TRBV20-1

CDR3aa: CASSPGGGASEQFF
CDR3nt: TGTGCCAGCAGCCCCGGGGGCGGGGCTAGTGAGCAGTTCTTC
d_gene: -
abundance: many
j_gene: TRBJ2-1
v_gene: TRBV7-2

CDR3aa: CSALRGLRTGELFF
CDR3nt: TGCAGTGCCTTGCGCGGGCTCCGCACCGGGGAGCTGTTTTTT
d_gene: -
abundance: many
j_gene: TRBJ2-2
v_gene: TRBV20-1

CDR3aa: CASSLELAYYGYTF
CDR3nt: TGCGCCAGCAGCTTGGAGCTGGCGTACTATGGCTACACCTTC
d_gene: -
abundance: many
j_gene: TRBJ1-2
v_gene: TRBV5-1

CDR3aa: CASSFGDRANTGELFF
CDR3nt: TGTGCCAGCAGTTTTGGGGACAGGGCGAACACCGGGGAGCTGTTTTTT
d_gene: TRBD1
abundance: many
j_gene: TRBJ2-2
v_gene: TRBV12-3/TRBV12-4

CDR3aa: CSAGTGATEAFF
CDR3nt: TGCAGCGCTGGGACAGGGGCCACTGAAGCTTTCTTT
d_gene: TRBD1
abundance: many
j_gene: TRBJ1-1
v_gene: TRBV29-1

CDR3aa: CASSQWSSGGGEQFF
CDR3nt: TGTGCCAGCAGCCAGTGGAGTAGCGGGGGGGGTGAGCAGTTCTTC
d_gene: TRBD2
abundance: few
j_gene: TRBJ2-1
v_gene: TRBV3-1